The clone carrying this T cell receptor (beta chain) has a handful of counts. The antigen is not known. The junction departs from germline at one end; a sequencing error may be responsible. The data originate from a study of T cells in Graves' hyperthyroidism and ophthalmopathy. Study conclusions and caveats: The model's output predicted ophthalmopathy at a median of roughly 6 months prior to onset.

Amplification targeted TCR beta CDR3 regions from RNA transcripts. First-round RT-PCR of the TCR CDR3 relied on the HTBI primer set. Each CDR3 protein is one row after TCRdb ran MiXCR on the multiplex PCR reads. The sample yields about 480,000 distinct CDR3 sequences, approximately 15% seen once. Hyperthyroidism patients were newly diagnosed, had disease duration under 2 months, and were aged 18 to 65 years. Each diagnosis drew on symptoms, thyroxine, TRAb, thyroid ultrasound and orbital computed tomography findings. The sample taken for sequencing was blood. The sequence was obtained from a woman under 30 with Graves' hyperthyroidism.

DNA for the CDR3: TGTGCTAGCAGCTTAAGTCCTAAATACGAGCAGTACTTC. This gives the protein CASSLSPKYEQYF. The V gene is TRBV7-7, the J gene TRBJ2-7, with unresolved D. The CDR3 sequence is 13 residues long. CDR1 and CDR2 from the germline V gene are SSHAT and FNYEAQ (reference sequence).